The 27 T cell receptor beta chains reported below all come from one sample, sequenced in a study of post-analysis software for immune sequencing data (dated by TCRdb to between 2014 and 2017). Here is what the overall study found, with its caveats: Roughly 5 TRBV segments, including TRBV5-6, TRBV5-1 and TRBV20-1, were significantly more frequent in patients than controls.

Their antigens remain unidentified. The protocol used for the library was PCR. The listed sequencing device is Illumina HiSeq 2500. To reduce PCR and sequencing biases, unique molecular identifiers were built into the TCR beta cDNA libraries. TCRdb cleaned the public reads at Q25 with fastp, built clones with MiXCR and kept in-frame beta chains. Here each entry gathers all rows of one CDR3 protein and keeps the most common genes and DNA. The sample records some 800,000 distinct CDR3 sequences, around 42% of which are singletons. The ten largest clones take up over 4.5% of the sample. Sequences were obtained from blood. Every receptor here comes from a girl aged 5-17 years with multiple sclerosis.

The V gene is TRBV28, the J gene TRBJ2-1; TRBD2 might be the D (6 bases). V dropped 10 bases and J dropped 6 bases, with 16 bases sitting between them. Germline V gene data show CDR1 as MDHEN and CDR2 as SYDVKM. This CDR3 comprises 13 residues. In DNA form, the CDR3 reads TGTGCCACCTGGAGGGGAGCCAGCAATGAGCAGTTCTTC. This codes for CATWRGASNEQFF.

The chain is built from TRBV6-1 and TRBJ1-2, with a possible D match to TRBD1 (5 bases). CDR3 length: 16 amino acids. Trimming took 10 bases from V and 2 from J, leaving 23 bases between them. Germline V gene lookup returns CDR1 MNHNS and CDR2 SASEGT. CDR3 sequence reads: CATTEYPLPGNYGYTF. As DNA, the CDR3 is TGTGCCACCACCGAATATCCCCTGCCAGGGAACTATGGCTACACCTTC.

This clonotype appeared a few times. V is TRBV3-1 and J is TRBJ2-1; TRBD1 matches 10 bases. Germline V CDR1 and CDR2: LGHDT, YNNKEL (reference sequence). V lost 2 bases to trimming and J lost 8 bases; unmatched junction nucleotides: 9. CDR3 length equals 16 residues. CDR3 bases: TGTGCCAGCAGCCAAATGACAGGGGGCGCGTATCATGAGCAGTTCTTC. Its protein is CASSQMTGGAYHEQFF.

This clonotype was recorded a few times. The chain has TRBV20-1 and TRBJ2-4; D call uncertain. Germline CDR1 and CDR2: DFQATT and SNEGSKA (reference sequence). V gave up 7 bases and J gave up 1 base, with 11 bases separating them. This CDR3 spans 13 amino acids. The CDR3 coding sequence is TGCAGTGGGGTGGAGCAGGCCAAAAACATTCAGTACTTC. The encoded protein is CSGVEQAKNIQYF.

The rearrangement uses TRBV11-2 and TRBJ1-1; D gene uncertain. CDR1 SGHAT and CDR2 FQNNGV come from the germline V gene. This CDR3 contains 14 residues. Trimming cost V 5 bases and J 0 bases, with 10 bases left between them. The DNA for the CDR3 is TGTGCCAGCAGCGGGATGGGTATGAACACTGAAGCTTTCTTT. It is translated as CASSGMGMNTEAFF.

The chain uses TRBV13 and TRBJ2-3, with D possibly being TRBD2 (6 bases). The CDR3 extends over 12 amino acids. Germline V CDR1 and CDR2: PRHDT, FYEKMQ (reference sequence). The V end lost 5 bases, the J end lost 11 bases, and 14 bases lay between the germline ends. CDR3 sequence reads: CASSRGLRWQYF. DNA of the CDR3: TGTGCCAGCAGCCGGGGACTCCGATGGCAGTATTTT.

V and J are TRBV12-3 or TRBV12-4 and TRBJ1-2, with a tentative D call TRBD1 (5 bases). This CDR3 has 15 amino acids. The V and J ends lost 7 bases and 3 bases respectively, with 18 bases between them. The CDR3 loop reads CASTKSRGADYGYTF. The CDR3 bases are TGTGCCAGCACCAAATCAAGGGGCGCGGACTATGGCTACACCTTC.

The sample holds a few counts of this clonotype. The chain employs TRBV12-3 or TRBV12-4 and TRBJ1-5, with 7 bases lining up with TRBD1. The V gene end was trimmed by 9 bases and the J gene end by 5 bases; junction bases not matched to a gene: 13. The length of the CDR3 is 15 residues. DNA of the CDR3: TGTGCCAGTAAGGGGGAGAGGGACAGTGATCAGCCCCAGCATTTT. Translated, it gives CASKGERDSDQPQHF.

This clonotype appeared a few times. The chain links TRBV12-3 or TRBV12-4 to TRBJ2-6, with no clear D. V lost 3 bases to trimming and J lost 0 bases, with 12 bases between them. CDR3 size: 17 residues. The CDR3 reads CASSFQAPISGANVLTF. CDR3 bases: TGTGCCAGCAGTTTCCAGGCCCCGATCTCTGGGGCCAACGTCCTGACTTTC.

This clonotype was counted between two and nine times. The genes are TRBV29-1 and TRBJ2-7; either TRBD1 or TRBD2 may fit D (5 bases each). The germline gives CDR1 SQVTM, CDR2 ANQGSEA. The CDR3 consists of 16 residues. Trimming shortened V by 3 bases and J by 0 bases, and 18 bases separated the two germline ends. In DNA, the CDR3 is TGCAGCGTTGAGACGTCGGGGCAGAGGGGCTCCTACGAGCAGTACTTC. It encodes CSVETSGQRGSYEQYF.

The chain has TRBV15 and TRBJ2-1, with 10 bases lining up with TRBD2. Germline V gene sequence: CDR1 LNHNV, CDR2 YYDKDF (reference sequence). The V segment lost 3 bases and the J segment 6 bases; nucleotides outside the gene matches: 5. This CDR3 spans 15 amino acids. The CDR3 protein is CATSRPTSGINEQFF. The CDR3 coding sequence is TGTGCCACCAGCAGGCCAACTAGCGGGATCAATGAGCAGTTCTTC.

V gene TRBV29-1 combines with J gene TRBJ1-1; no definite D call. V lost 7 bases, J lost 4 bases, and 19 bases lay in between. The CDR3 contains 14 residues. The germline V gene has CDR1 SQVTM and CDR2 ANQGSEA. The CDR3 loop reads CSGAIHPAGTEAFF. Written as DNA, the CDR3 is TGCAGCGGAGCTATACACCCGGCGGGCACTGAAGCTTTCTTT.

This clonotype is a singleton in its sample. The J gene is TRBJ2-1, the V gene TRBV28; D is undetermined. Germline V gene sequence: CDR1 MDHEN, CDR2 SYDVKM. V lost 7 bases, J lost 4 bases, and 11 bases lay in between. This CDR3 has 13 amino acids. The chain's CDR3 is CASIHPQYNEQFF. In DNA form, the CDR3 reads TGTGCCAGCATCCATCCCCAATACAATGAGCAGTTCTTC.

This chain links TRBV5-6 with TRBJ1-6, with D hard to call. Per germline, CDR1 SGHDT and CDR2 YYEEEE. The CDR3 consists of 14 residues. V lost 4 bases and J 4 bases, leaving 9 bases between the germline ends. This CDR3 is CASSHRSYNSPLHF. The CDR3 coding sequence is TGTGCCAGCAGCCATCGATCATATAATTCACCCCTCCACTTT.

The genes are TRBV5-5 and TRBJ1-1; D is unclear. CDR1 is SGHKS, CDR2 YYEKEE, per germline (reference sequence). The CDR3 has 12 residues. V lost 4 bases, J lost 7 bases, and 11 bases lay in between. CDR3 sequence (DNA): TGTGCCAGCAGCACCGACACTTATGAAGCTTTCTTT. Protein: CASSTDTYEAFF.

This clonotype has only a few counts. This chain joins TRBV6-2 or TRBV6-3 and TRBJ1-2, with D unresolved. Germline-derived CDR1 and CDR2 are MNHEY and SVGEGT. The CDR3 is made up of 14 amino acids. Trimming pared 0 bases from V and 4 bases from J, leaving 9 bases between. The CDR3 DNA reads as TGTGCCAGCAGTTACTCGCCGATACTCTATGGCTACACCTTC. Protein: CASSYSPILYGYTF.

This clonotype was recorded a few times. The rearrangement links TRBV6-5 to TRBJ2-7, with D perhaps matching TRBD1 (6 bases). The CDR3 extends over 14 amino acids. Germline lookup yields CDR1 MNHEY and CDR2 SVGAGI. V was shortened by 5 bases and J by 6 bases, with 17 bases between the two germline ends. The CDR3: CASSDGVPQGEQYF. The DNA for the CDR3 is TGTGCCAGCAGTGACGGGGTCCCACAGGGCGAGCAGTACTTC.

Only a few counts were recorded for this clonotype. The chain uses TRBV12-3 or TRBV12-4 and TRBJ2-7; 7 nucleotides match TRBD1. This CDR3 has 13 residues. The J segment lost 8 bases and the V segment lost 4 bases, leaving 8 bases of the junction unmatched. CDR3 loop: CASSSGQRGKQYF. The DNA for the CDR3 is TGTGCCAGCAGTTCGGGACAGCGAGGAAAGCAGTACTTC.

Written as DNA, the CDR3 is TGTGCCAGCAGCTTCGCCCCCAGGGGACGGAACTACGAGCAGTACTTC. Protein product: CASSFAPRGRNYEQYF. The rearrangement uses TRBV7-2 and TRBJ2-5, with a tentative D call TRBD1 (6 bases). The end of the DNA fits TRBJ2-7 better, so the J call may be wrong. This CDR3 region has 16 residues. Looked up from germline, CDR1 is SGHTA and CDR2 is FQGNSA.

The chain employs TRBV2 and TRBJ2-7, with D unclear. With the DNA end fitting TRBJ2-5 better, the J assignment may be wrong. Germline CDR1 is SNHLY and CDR2 is FYNNEI. CDR3 length equals 12 residues. The CDR3, as DNA: TGTGCCAGCAGAGCAAGTAAAGAGACCCAGTACTTC. Translated: CASRASKETQYF.

This chain connects TRBV24-1 to TRBJ1-4, with a possible D match to TRBD1 (5 bases). Between the trimmed V and J ends, which lost 6 bases and 3 bases, there was a span of 13 bases. Germline CDR1 is KGHDR and CDR2 is SFDVKD. This CDR3 contains 15 residues. The CDR3 sequence: CATSLGQGANEKLFF. DNA for the CDR3: TGTGCCACCAGTCTCGGGCAGGGAGCTAATGAAAAACTGTTTTTT.

The chain carries TRBV20-1 and TRBJ1-2; 8 bases agree with TRBD1. Germline V gene data show CDR1 as DFQATT and CDR2 as SNEGSKA (reference sequence). The V segment lost 3 bases and the J segment 0 bases; nucleotides outside the gene matches: 9. The CDR3 length is 16 residues. CDR3 region: CSASRDRLETNYGYTF. CDR3 DNA sequence: TGCAGTGCTAGCCGGGACAGGCTAGAGACTAACTATGGCTACACCTTC.

To note about this clonotype: In this CDR3 the conserved last residue, phenylalanine or tryptophan, is missing, so a read error is likely. The gene calls are TRBV12-3 or TRBV12-4 and TRBJ2-3, with D tentatively TRBD1 (6 bases). This CDR3 is 15 amino acids long. The CDR3 loop is CASMGRTLGADAQYS. CDR3 nucleotide sequence: TGTGCCAGCATGGGACGAACCCTGGGGGCAGATGCGCAGTATTCT.

This clonotype was seen a handful of times. The chain has TRBV7-9 and TRBJ1-2; D is unresolved. The ends were cut back, 1 base at V and 1 base at J, with 10 bases in the middle. The CDR3 has 15 residues. Germline CDR1 SEHNR, CDR2 FQNEAQ (reference sequence). The CDR3 DNA reads TGTGCCAGCAGCTTAGACGGTCCCGGTAACTATGGCTACACCTTC. This sequence encodes CASSLDGPGNYGYTF.

This clonotype was observed a few times. The chain uses TRBV7-2 and TRBJ1-2; D is possibly TRBD1 (6 bases). CDR3 size: 16 residues. V gave up 5 bases and J gave up 2 bases, with 18 bases separating them. CDR1 is SGHTA and CDR2 is FQGNSA in the germline V gene. CDR3 sequence: CASSPGGGGFNYGYTF. In DNA form, the CDR3 reads TGTGCCAGCAGCCCGGGGGGCGGGGGATTCAACTATGGCTACACCTTC.

This chain links TRBV27 with TRBJ2-2; TRBD2 aligns across 10 bases. The CDR3 covers 15 residues. V was pared by 3 bases and J by 7 bases, with 5 bases of the junction left unmatched. Per germline, CDR1 MNHEY and CDR2 SMNVEV (reference sequence). For the CDR3, the DNA is TGTGCCAGCAGTTTTCTAGCGGGAGCGAGCGGGGAGCTGTTTTTT. Amino acid sequence: CASSFLAGASGELFF.

V and J are TRBV20-1 and TRBJ1-1; the match to TRBD1 covers 12 bases. CDR1 is DFQATT and CDR2 is SNEGSKA in the germline V gene (reference sequence). This CDR3 has 18 amino acids. The CDR3 region is CRPGQGAPTARMNTEAFF. CDR3 nucleotides: TGCAGGCCGGGACAGGGGGCCCCCACGGCAAGGATGAACACTGAAGCTTTCTTT.